One sample yielded the 18 T cell receptor beta chains listed below, sequenced in a study of T cell responses to AZD1222 COVID-19 vaccine. The protocol was immunoSEQ multiplex PCR, while the TCRdb copy is restricted to in-frame clones and leaves out a portion. The data show some 64,000 clones, 80% to 95% seen once. Sequences were derived from peripheral blood, sampled 28 days after the second dose of the MenACWY control vaccine. All receptors derive from an adult who received the MenACWY meningococcal vaccine as a control.

The chain employs TRBV6-5 and TRBJ2-7; TRBD2 might be the D (5 bases). The CDR3 length is 15 residues. The V end was cut by 2 bases, the J end by 0 bases, with 11 bases between. Germline lookup yields CDR1 MNHEY and CDR2 SVGAGI. The CDR3 bases are TGTGCCAGCAGTTACAGCGGAACCAGCTCCTACGAGCAGTACTTC. Translation: CASSYSGTSSYEQYF.

V usage is TRBV5-1 and J usage is TRBJ1-5; no firm D call. The germline V gene has CDR1 SGHRS and CDR2 YFSETQ. The CDR3 totals 15 residues. The V and J ends lost 0 bases and 3 bases respectively, with 10 bases between them. The CDR3 protein is CASSLDGYNNQPQHF. CDR3 DNA: TGCGCCAGCAGCTTGGACGGATACAACAATCAGCCCCAGCATTTT.

The chain uses TRBV28 and TRBJ1-1; possible D gene TRBD1, 6 bases. Germline V gives CDR1 MDHEN, CDR2 SYDVKM. This CDR3 is built from 13 residues. The V gene lost 4 bases and the J gene lost 4 bases, with 10 bases spanning the gap. The CDR3 is CASSSGAGTEAFF. The DNA for the CDR3 is TGTGCCAGCAGTTCAGGGGCCGGCACTGAAGCTTTCTTT.

The chain joins TRBV15 to TRBJ2-2; tentatively, D is TRBD2 (5 bases). The V and J ends lost 1 base and 0 bases respectively, with 9 bases between them. Germline V gives CDR1 LNHNV, CDR2 YYDKDF (reference sequence). The CDR3 extends over 16 amino acids. DNA of the CDR3: TGTGCCACCAGCAGAGTACCGGGGACGAACACCGGGGAGCTGTTTTTT. The encoded protein is CATSRVPGTNTGELFF.

This sequence joins TRBV7-9 and TRBJ2-3; D is perhaps TRBD1 (6 bases). The V end was cut by 8 bases, the J end by 1 base, with 10 bases between. Germline V gene lookup returns CDR1 SEHNR and CDR2 FQNEAQ (reference sequence). The length of the CDR3 is 13 residues. CDR3 sequence (DNA): TGTGCCAGCCGGACAGCTGGCACAGATACGCAGTATTTT. Protein product: CASRTAGTDTQYF.

The chain has TRBV19 and TRBJ2-3; TRBD2 aligns across 9 bases. Germline values: CDR1 LNHDA, CDR2 SQIVND (reference sequence). The CDR3 is 14 residues long. Trimming at V came to 5 bases and at J to 3 bases, leaving 3 bases not matched to a gene. The CDR3 DNA follows: TGTGCCAGTAGTCGACTAGCGGCTACAGATACGCAGTATTTT. This gives the protein CASSRLAATDTQYF.

V usage is TRBV7-2 and J usage is TRBJ2-3; D gene ambiguous. Germline loops: CDR1 SGHTA, CDR2 FQGNSA. The CDR3 spans 14 residues. Deletions cut 1 base from V and 5 bases from J, with 10 bases between. The CDR3 is CASSLGLLGDTQYF. CDR3 DNA sequence: TGTGCCAGCAGCTTAGGGCTCTTGGGAGATACGCAGTATTTT.

The chain employs TRBV7-9 and TRBJ2-5; no clear D. This CDR3 has 13 residues. Per germline, CDR1 SEHNR and CDR2 FQNEAQ (reference sequence). V lost 5 bases and J 4 bases, leaving 11 bases between the germline ends. CDR3 in DNA: TGTGCCAGCAGCCCTCGACCAGGAGAGACCCAGTACTTC. Its translation is CASSPRPGETQYF.

The V gene is TRBV5-1, the J gene TRBJ1-1, with D possibly TRBD1 on 6 matching bases. V lost 0 bases to trimming and J lost 10 bases, with 16 bases between them. The V gene's germline CDR1 is SGHRS and CDR2 YFSETQ. CDR3 length: 14 residues. The CDR3 nucleotides read TGCGCCAGCAGCTTGGCGGTCGGGGGCGACGGAGCTTTCTTT. Its protein is CASSLAVGGDGAFF.

V usage is TRBV5-4 and J usage is TRBJ1-2; D possibly corresponds to TRBD1 (5 bases). Trimming removed 3 bases from V and 4 bases from J, with 16 bases in between. The CDR3 totals 15 residues. The V gene's germline CDR1 is SGHNT and CDR2 YYREEE (reference sequence). The CDR3 nucleotides read TGTGCCAGCAGCTCACCACAACAGGCGTCCTATGGCTACACCTTC. It translates to CASSSPQQASYGYTF.

The V and J genes are TRBV28 and TRBJ1-6; 7 bases map to TRBD1. Germline V gene sequence: CDR1 MDHEN, CDR2 SYDVKM. V gave up 6 bases and J gave up 7 bases; unmatched junction bases: 9. The CDR3 loop spans 15 amino acids. CDR3 DNA: TGTGCCAGCAGACCCCAGACAGGGTGGAATTCACCCCTCCACTTT. Translating it yields CASRPQTGWNSPLHF.

The CDR3 loop reads CASSVGTANQPQHF. CDR3 sequence (DNA): TGCGCCAGCAGCGTCGGGACAGCTAATCAGCCCCAGCATTTT. The chain is built from TRBV5-1 and TRBJ1-5; 7 positions agree with TRBD1. Germline assignment: CDR1 SGHRS and CDR2 YFSETQ. This CDR3 has 14 amino acids. V gave up 4 bases and J gave up 4 bases; unmatched junction bases: 5.

V usage is TRBV12-3 or TRBV12-4 and J usage is TRBJ1-5; D not certain. Trimming pared 3 bases from V and 7 bases from J, leaving 10 bases between. There are 13 residues in the CDR3. The CDR3 protein is CASSFMGRQPQHF. DNA of the CDR3: TGTGCCAGCAGTTTCATGGGAAGGCAGCCCCAGCATTTT.

The V gene is TRBV7-9, the J gene TRBJ2-2; 8 bases align to TRBD2. The CDR3 has 15 amino acids. V was clipped by 4 bases and J by 5 bases; unmatched bases: 6. Germline V CDR1 and CDR2: SEHNR, FQNEAQ (reference sequence). For the CDR3, the DNA is TGTGCCAGCAGCTCAACTAGCGGCTCAACCGGGGAGCTGTTTTTT. Residues: CASSSTSGSTGELFF.

The CDR3 DNA reads TGCGCCAGGATACAGGGGGATTACTCTGGAAACACCATATATTTT. Its translation is CARIQGDYSGNTIYF. The V call is TRBV23-1, the J call TRBJ1-3; 8 bases line up with TRBD1. TRBV23-1 is flagged as an ORF with uncertain function. Trimming cost V 9 bases and J 0 bases; bases outside gene matches: 7. CDR3 length: 15 amino acids.

The chain joins TRBV24-1 to TRBJ2-5, with 10 bases aligning to TRBD2. J lost 4 bases, V lost 3 bases, and 10 bases had no gene match. CDR1 is KGHDR and CDR2 is SFDVKD in the germline V gene. This CDR3 comprises 17 residues. CDR3 in DNA: TGTGCCACCAGTGATAGACAGGGAGCGGGAGGGCGAGAGACCCAGTACTTC. It specifies CATSDRQGAGGRETQYF.

The chain recombines TRBV5-1 with TRBJ1-6; D not resolved. V was cut by 4 bases and J by 3 bases, with 11 bases left in between. The CDR3 contains 15 residues. Germline V gene data show CDR1 as SGHRS and CDR2 as YFSETQ. The DNA of the CDR3 is TGCGCCAGCAGCCCGGAGAGTGACTATAATTCACCCCTCCACTTT. Protein: CASSPESDYNSPLHF.

The genes are TRBV4-3 and TRBJ1-3; weak D call: TRBD1 (6 bases). Germline CDR1 is LGHNA and CDR2 is YSLEER. The ends were cut back, 3 bases at V and 0 bases at J, with 12 bases in the middle. The CDR3 totals 16 residues. Here the CDR3 DNA reads TGCGCCAGCAGCCAGTCAACAGGGAGCTCTGGAAACACCATATATTTT. The encoded protein is CASSQSTGSSGNTIYF.